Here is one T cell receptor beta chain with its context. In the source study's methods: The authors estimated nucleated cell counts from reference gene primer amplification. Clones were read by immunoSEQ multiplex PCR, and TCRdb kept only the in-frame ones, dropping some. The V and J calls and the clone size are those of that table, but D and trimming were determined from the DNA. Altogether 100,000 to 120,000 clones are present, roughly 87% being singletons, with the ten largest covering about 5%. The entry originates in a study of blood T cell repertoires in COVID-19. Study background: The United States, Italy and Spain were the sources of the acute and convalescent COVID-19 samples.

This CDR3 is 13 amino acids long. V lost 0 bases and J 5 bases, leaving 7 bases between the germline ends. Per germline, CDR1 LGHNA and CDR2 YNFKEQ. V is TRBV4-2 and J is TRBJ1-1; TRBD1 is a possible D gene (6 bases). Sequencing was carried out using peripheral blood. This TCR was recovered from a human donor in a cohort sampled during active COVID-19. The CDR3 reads CASSQEQGTEAFF. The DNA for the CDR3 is TGTGCCAGCAGCCAAGAGCAGGGGACTGAAGCTTTCTTT.